This T cell receptor (beta chain) was recovered during a study of T cell repertoires in cytomegalovirus infection. Study at large: It can be stated that public TCR beta signatures indicated CMV infection as well as a matching HLA type.

On this clonotype itself: Its antigen is still unknown.

Study results and limitations: Across the ex vivo response, the dominant clonotypes were HLA-C-restricted CMV-specific TCR beta clonotypes.

This CDR3 is built from 17 residues. CDR1 is MGHRA and CDR2 is YSYEKL in the germline V gene. J gave up 4 bases and V 5 bases, and 13 bases lay outside the gene matches. In TCRdb, the reads were re-called with MiXCR into one record per CDR3 protein. The repertoire holds under 150,000 distinct CDR3 sequences, roughly a quarter seen once, with almost 35% in the top ten. The origin of this receptor is a human donor in good health (CMV status not recorded). Some clones in this sample may be carry-over from other donors' samples. Sequences were obtained from PBMCs, sequenced either directly or after in vitro stimulation (not recorded which). This rearrangement joins TRBV4-1 to TRBJ2-1; 8 bases fit TRBD2. The CDR3 here is CASSLGLAISYYNEQFF. The DNA of the CDR3 is TGCGCCAGCAGCTTAGGACTAGCCATATCCTATTACAATGAGCAGTTCTTC.